The clone carrying this TCR beta chain was recorded many times. One entry per CDR3 protein, called by TCRdb with MiXCR from the multiplex PCR reads. This table has 130,000 or so distinct CDR3 sequences, 20% to 25% appearing once. The data were obtained in a study of breast tumors, draining lymph nodes, adjacent tissues. Breast cancer patients provided tissue from their axillary draining lymph nodes. Deletions cut 4 bases from V and 1 base from J, with 7 bases between. Per the germline V gene, CDR1 is SGHVS and CDR2 is FQNEAQ. The CDR3 totals 14 residues. This TCR was recovered from a female donor with breast cancer. Some clones in this sample may be carry-over from other donors' samples. This chain joins TRBV7-8 and TRBJ2-2; D remains unclear. The sample was axillary lymph node tissue. The CDR3 DNA follows: TGTGCCAGCAGCTCCCATGGGAACACCGGGGAGCTGTTTTTT. It encodes CASSSHGNTGELFF.